A selection of T cell receptor beta chains follows, all from one sample in a study of T cells in Graves' hyperthyroidism and ophthalmopathy. In TCRdb, the multiplex PCR reads were re-called with MiXCR into one record per CDR3 protein. The sample shows about 300,000 distinct CDR3 sequences, roughly 20% of them seen only once. The sequencing sample was made of blood. The receptors stem from a man between 45 and 60 years old with Graves' ophthalmopathy. Each CDR3 is given without its conserved first and last residue. Expanded clones get a size class; other rows say once, few or many, or leave the size out.

TRBJ2-5 | TRBV7-9 | NA | ASTAEVAPGTQY
TRBJ2-7 | TRBV20-1 | few | SASGLSGRAGPHEQY
TRBJ2-2 | TRBV11-2 | many | ASSPRSGRYTGELF
TRBJ2-7 | TRBV5-5 | NA | ASSLVWTPGEQY
TRBJ2-7 | TRBV9 | once | ASSGRQDSYEQY
TRBJ2-2 | TRBV7-6 | NA | ASSLGTGSTGELF
TRBJ2-2 | TRBV12-3/TRBV12-4 | few | ASTAGEWIGELF
TRBJ2-1 | TRBV7-2 | many | ASSWTRNEQF
TRBJ2-7 | TRBV5-6 | NA | ASSLWGVGGEQY
TRBJ2-1 | TRBV10-3 | once | AIRGTSDEQF
TRBJ1-5 | TRBV28 | few | ASSLGATGNQPQH
TRBJ2-2 | TRBV30 | few | AWSVDGGTGELF
TRBJ2-1 | TRBV12-3/TRBV12-4 | many | ASSIGGHEQF
TRBJ2-5 | TRBV11-2 | many | ASSRTLGGGQETQY
TRBJ2-2 | TRBV28 | few | ASSLFFMGSPRTSGELF
TRBJ1-1 | TRBV7-8 | many | ASSLSPGNTEAF
TRBJ2-1 | TRBV6-2/TRBV6-3 | few | ASIKWSESPNEQF
TRBJ2-7 | TRBV2 | many | ASTPSQRGYEQY
TRBJ2-2 | TRBV12-3/TRBV12-4 | few | ASSQTGDTGELF
TRBJ2-3 | TRBV6-1 | NA | ASSERRGLGTDTQY
TRBJ2-5 | TRBV20-1 | many | SASTSGAQLETQY
TRBJ1-3 | TRBV4-1 | NA | ASSQTQGNTIY
TRBJ2-5 | TRBV2 | many | ASEYQALQETQY
TRBJ1-1 | TRBV25-1 | NA | ASTPGHLNTEAF
TRBJ2-1 | TRBV4-1 | few | ASSRPGTADYNEQF
TRBJ1-5 | TRBV28 | once | ASSPDREHQPQH
TRBJ2-7 | TRBV7-9 | few | ASSGRTTYEQY
TRBJ2-6 | TRBV18 | NA | ASSPPNGWTGANVLT
TRBJ2-1 | TRBV7-9 | few | ASSSWADPPYNEQF
TRBJ1-2 | TRBV29-1 | few | SVEDSRPGYT
TRBJ2-1 | TRBV24-1 | many | ATSDSGTSGRFDNEQF
TRBJ2-1 | TRBV5-1 | NA | ASSLVLAGGPYNEQF
TRBJ2-5 | TRBV6-2/TRBV6-3 | many | ASLLQGSGETQY
TRBJ1-2 | TRBV27 | many | ASSFAGTGSHYT
TRBJ1-4 | TRBV5-1 | NA | ASRAGLANEKLF
TRBJ2-1 | TRBV28 | NA | ASIRPGEGREQF
TRBJ2-1 | TRBV20-1 | many | SARKTVYNEQF
TRBJ1-1 | TRBV12-3/TRBV12-4 | many | ASSSSPEGAGGGTEAF
TRBJ1-4 | TRBV28 | many | ASSSDGGPTNEKLF
TRBJ2-7 | TRBV15 | NA | ATSIGGRNSYEQY
TRBJ2-3 | TRBV12-3/TRBV12-4 | few | ASSPGAGGKTDTQY
TRBJ2-7 | TRBV7-2 | few | ASSFWDRGIDEQY
TRBJ2-1 | TRBV11-2 | many | ASSKGLAPF
TRBJ2-7 | TRBV20-1 | many | SARDPAGGTYEQY
TRBJ2-5 | TRBV4-1 | NA | ASSQGERDLY